Shown below are 31 T cell receptor beta chains from a single sample sequenced in a study of regulatory T cells in long-lasting Graves disease. With iRepertoire HTBI primers and Arm-PCR of CDR3 regions, TCR beta libraries were built. TCRdb fed the multiplex PCR reads into MiXCR, producing one record per CDR3 protein. The data hold a few hundred thousand distinct CDR3 sequences, with less than 25% observed a single time. The time point was: persistent/refractory GD, antithyroid drugs over 5 years with positive TRAb. The TCR library was made from RNA extracted from PBMCs. Specimen: peripheral blood mononuclear cells (PBMCs), collected when the disease was refractory, from a patient treated with antithyroid drugs. The receptors originated from a female donor with Graves disease.

This clonotype was observed at least ten times. The chain uses TRBV28 and TRBJ1-2; 12 bases map to TRBD1. The germline CDR1 and CDR2 sequences are MDHEN and SYDVKM. With V trimmed by 3 bases and J by 7 bases, 15 bases remained unmatched. The CDR3 spans 18 residues. CDR3 bases: TGTGCCAGCAGTTTTAAATGGGACAGGGGGCGGCTACGTAGTGGCTACACCTTC. Protein product: CASSFKWDRGRLRSGYTF.

This clonotype was counted between two and nine times. The genes are TRBV14 and TRBJ1-2; unclear D gene. V was pared by 1 base and J by 8 bases, with 11 bases between. CDR3 length: 13 residues. In germline, CDR1 is SGHDN, CDR2 FVKESK. CDR3 region: CASSQVLDGGYTF. In DNA form, the CDR3 reads TGTGCCAGCAGCCAAGTTCTGGACGGAGGCTACACCTTC.

This clonotype was observed many times. The chain is built from TRBV29-1 and TRBJ2-5; 7 bases agree with TRBD2. In germline, CDR1 is SQVTM, CDR2 ANQGSEA. The CDR3 loop spans 16 amino acids. V shed 4 bases, J shed 1 base, and the junction held 12 bases outside the gene matches. The CDR3: CSVVGGWDSTQETQYF. CDR3 DNA sequence: TGCAGCGTTGTGGGGGGGTGGGACTCTACCCAAGAGACCCAGTACTTC.

The chain combines TRBV20-1 with TRBJ1-6; D uncertain. The CDR3 totals 13 residues. Looked up from germline, CDR1 is DFQATT and CDR2 is SNEGSKA (reference sequence). The CDR3 sequence is CSPDLHYNSPLHF. CDR3 nucleotides: TGCAGCCCCGACTTACACTATAATTCACCCCTCCACTTT.

This sequence joins TRBV3-2 and TRBJ1-1; the table names TRBD1, a call not compared with the DNA. TRBV3-2 is a listed pseudogene. The CDR3 length is 11 residues. The CDR3 nucleotides read TGTGCCAGCAGCCAGGGGACAGGGGCTTTCTTT. It is translated as CASSQGTGAFF.

The V gene is TRBV20-1, the J gene TRBJ1-3, with a tentative D call TRBD1 (5 bases). Germline CDR1 is DFQATT and CDR2 is SNEGSKA (reference sequence). The V gene lost 3 bases and the J gene lost 6 bases, with 12 bases spanning the gap. The CDR3 runs 13 residues. DNA of the CDR3: TGCAGTGCTAGGGCGACAGTCCTAAACACCATATATTTT. It specifies CSARATVLNTIYF.

The CDR3 sequence: CSALFTGGDTETQYF. In DNA form, the CDR3 reads TGCAGTGCTCTTTTTACCGGGGGAGACACTGAGACCCAGTACTTC. The rearrangement uses TRBV20-1 and TRBJ2-5; TRBD2 might be the D (6 bases). The CDR3 is 15 amino acids. The V end was cut by 5 bases, the J end by 5 bases, with 21 bases between. The V gene's germline CDR1 is DFQATT and CDR2 SNEGSKA (reference sequence).

The V and J genes are TRBV19 and TRBJ1-5; D is uncertain. Per germline, CDR1 LNHDA and CDR2 SQIVND (reference sequence). The CDR3 consists of 15 residues. V shed 3 bases and J shed 6 bases, with 15 bases lying between them. CDR3 DNA sequence: TGTGCCAGTAGTATGGCCAGGCATGGGAGTCAGCCCCAGCATTTT. It translates to CASSMARHGSQPQHF.

Comment on this clonotype: A much larger clone lies one base from this, so it may be a read error. The gene calls are TRBV29-1 and TRBJ2-7; perhaps TRBD2 as D (6 bases). Trimming took off 6 bases at V and 0 bases at J, with 12 bases between the two ends. CDR3 length: 13 residues. From germline, CDR1 is SQVTM and CDR2 ANQGSEA. The CDR3 is CSVGGRRSYEQYF. CDR3 DNA sequence: TGCAGCGTGGGGGGACGCCGCTCCTACGAGCAGTACTTC.

Comments on this clonotype: A single base separates this from a much larger clone, so it may be a read error. No conserved phenylalanine or tryptophan is present at the end of the CDR3, so a read error is the likely explanation. The chain couples TRBV19 to TRBJ1-1; perhaps TRBD1 as D (5 bases). The germline V and J ends were trimmed by 7 bases and 1 base, with 19 bases remaining between them. The CDR3 runs to 16 residues. Germline V gene lookup returns CDR1 LNHDA and CDR2 SQIVND (reference sequence). CDR3 region: CASKIAQGARNTEAFL. CDR3 coding DNA: TGTGCCAGTAAGATAGCTCAAGGGGCACGGAACACTGAAGCTTTCCTT.

This clonotype turned up a few times. A much more abundant neighbour one base away suggests this may be a read error. The chain recombines TRBV6-2 or TRBV6-3 with TRBJ2-7; TRBD2 is a possible D gene (5 bases). Germline CDR1 is MNHEY and CDR2 is SVGEGT. The CDR3 runs 14 residues. CDR3 amino acids: CASSYLGRAYEQHF. In DNA, the CDR3 is TGTGCCAGCAGTTACTTGGGGAGAGCCTACGAGCAGCACTTC.

The V and J genes are TRBV9 and TRBJ2-1; D gene uncertain. The germline gives CDR1 SGDLS, CDR2 YYNGEE. Trimming stripped 2 bases from V and 1 base from J, with 7 bases between. The CDR3 consists of 14 residues. The CDR3: CASSVGTSYNEQFF. The CDR3 nucleotides read TGTGCCAGCAGCGTCGGCACTTCCTACAATGAGCAGTTCTTC.

This clonotype came up many times. V usage is TRBV6-1 and J usage is TRBJ1-1; D uncertain. V lost 2 bases, J lost 6 bases, and 10 bases lay in between. The CDR3 totals 13 residues. Germline V gene data show CDR1 as MNHNS and CDR2 as SASEGT. The CDR3 loop reads CASSEMDLSEAFF. DNA for the CDR3: TGTGCCAGCAGTGAAATGGACCTATCTGAAGCTTTCTTT.

J is TRBJ2-2 and V is TRBV7-2, with 10 bases that match TRBD2. The CDR3 runs to 16 residues. Germline V lookup: CDR1 SGHTA, CDR2 FQGNSA. The V segment lost 5 bases and the J segment 3 bases; nucleotides outside the gene matches: 6. Here the CDR3 reads CASSPRTSGDTGELFF. CDR3 sequence (DNA): TGTGCCAGCAGCCCCCGGACTAGCGGAGACACCGGGGAGCTGTTTTTT.

The chain links TRBV11-3 to TRBJ2-5, with 7 bases aligning to TRBD1. J lost 5 bases, V lost 4 bases, and 7 bases had no gene match. There are 14 residues in the CDR3. Germline values: CDR1 SGHNT, CDR2 YENEEA. The chain's CDR3 is CASSSPGQRETQYF. The CDR3 region has the DNA TGTGCCAGCAGCTCTCCGGGACAGAGGGAGACCCAGTACTTC.

This clonotype was recorded at least ten times. This chain links TRBV6-2 or TRBV6-3 with TRBJ1-5; D is undetermined. The CDR3 sequence is 13 residues long. CDR1 is MNHEY and CDR2 is SVGEGT in the germline V gene. V lost 4 bases, J lost 6 bases, and 10 bases lay in between. DNA of the CDR3: TGTGCCAGCAGTTCCTCTCGGCTTCAGCCCCAGCATTTT. This gives the protein CASSSSRLQPQHF.

The genes are TRBV6-9 and TRBJ2-7, with D maybe TRBD1 (6 bases). The V end lost 3 bases, the J end lost 5 bases, and 8 bases lay between the germline ends. The CDR3 sequence is 12 residues long. Germline V gene data show CDR1 as MNHGY and CDR2 as SVAAGI. The CDR3 region is CASSYSGDEQYF. In DNA, the CDR3 is TGTGCCAGCAGTTACTCAGGGGACGAGCAGTACTTC.

The CDR3 is CASSRLRERLYEQYF. In DNA, the CDR3 is TGTGCCAGCAGCCGATTAAGGGAACGGTTGTACGAGCAGTACTTC. The chain recombines TRBV7-9 with TRBJ2-7; D unclear. Germline V lookup: CDR1 SEHNR, CDR2 FQNEAQ (reference sequence). V lost 5 bases and J 4 bases, leaving 18 bases between the germline ends. This CDR3 has 15 amino acids.

This clonotype was detected many times. This chain uses TRBV12-3 or TRBV12-4 with TRBJ1-1, with a tentative D call TRBD1 (6 bases). The CDR3 extends over 18 amino acids. Trimming stripped 3 bases from V and 1 base from J, with 21 bases between. CDR3 region: CASSFRRQALRSNTEAFF. CDR3 nucleotides: TGTGCCAGCAGTTTTAGGAGACAGGCCCTTCGATCGAACACTGAAGCTTTCTTT.

This clonotype was detected a few times. The V gene is TRBV6-1, the J gene TRBJ2-2; no clear D gene. V lost 6 bases and J lost 5, with 10 bases in between. Germline lookup yields CDR1 MNHNS and CDR2 SASEGT. The CDR3 has 13 residues. The CDR3 DNA reads as TGTGCCAGCAGAAGGAGTTATACCGGGGAGCTGTTTTTT. Its translation: CASRRSYTGELFF.

The table lists this clonotype with many counts. At one end the junction does not follow the germline gene, possibly because of a read error. V usage is TRBV6-4 and J usage is TRBJ2-5; 10 bases are a match to TRBD2. CDR1 MRHNA and CDR2 SNTAGT come from the germline V gene. The CDR3 loop spans 18 amino acids. DNA of the CDR3: TGTGCCAGCAGTTACTCAGTAGGAGCGGGAGGGGACCAAGAGACCCAGTACTTC. Amino acid sequence: CASSYSVGAGGDQETQYF.

The rearrangement links TRBV27 to TRBJ2-4; D gene uncertain. The CDR3 has 15 amino acids. Trimming cost V 4 bases and J 3 bases, with 13 bases left between them. Per the germline V gene, CDR1 is MNHEY and CDR2 is SMNVEV (reference sequence). The CDR3 coding sequence is TGTGCCAGCAGTTCAAACGGGCGTAACAAAAACATTCAGTACTTC. This sequence encodes CASSSNGRNKNIQYF.

The chain combines TRBV7-9 with TRBJ2-1, with 7 bases identical to TRBD1. CDR1 and CDR2 from the germline V gene are SEHNR and FQNEAQ (reference sequence). V gave up 4 bases and J gave up 2 bases; unmatched junction bases: 14. This CDR3 region has 18 residues. The CDR3 DNA is TGTGCCAGCAGCTCCCTCTCTGGGCCGGGACAGACCTACAATGAGCAGTTCTTC. The encoded protein is CASSSLSGPGQTYNEQFF.

Comments on this clonotype: A much larger clone differs from this one at a single base, so this may be a read error. V is TRBV25-1 and J is TRBJ1-2; D gene ambiguous. Germline V CDR1 and CDR2: MGHDK, SYGVNS. The CDR3 runs to 12 residues. With 1 base removed from V and 3 bases from J, the gap between germline ends came to 3 bases. CDR3 amino acids: CASSEWDYGYTF. The CDR3 bases are TGTGCCAGCAGTGAATGGGACTATGGCTACACCTTC.

The sample holds many counts of this clonotype. J is TRBJ2-7 and V is TRBV29-1, with a possible D match to TRBD1 (6 bases). This CDR3 has 12 residues. Germline V gene lookup returns CDR1 SQVTM and CDR2 ANQGSEA. Trimming took off 7 bases at V and 2 bases at J, with 12 bases between the two ends. In DNA form, the CDR3 reads TGCAGCGCCCAACAGGGTCCCTACGAGCAGTACTTC. Protein sequence: CSAQQGPYEQYF.

A note on this clonotype: This may stem from a read error, because a much larger clone lies one nucleotide away. V gene TRBV24-1 combines with J gene TRBJ2-2; TRBD2 agrees at 11 bases. Germline CDR1 KGHDR, CDR2 SFDVKD. The CDR3 length is 16 residues. The CDR3 reads CATSDVAGGRTEELFF. The CDR3 nucleotides are TGTGCCACCAGTGATGTAGCGGGGGGGAGAACCGAGGAGCTGTTTTTT.

This clonotype came up many times. The CDR3 is CAIREGRVDEQYF. In nucleotides, the CDR3 is TGTGCCATCAGGGAGGGCAGGGTGGACGAGCAGTACTTC. V gene TRBV10-3 combines with J gene TRBJ2-7, with a possible D match to TRBD2 (6 bases). Between the trimmed V and J ends, which lost 6 bases and 5 bases, there was a span of 14 bases. The CDR3 sequence is 13 residues long. Germline values: CDR1 ENHRY, CDR2 SYGVKD.

V gene TRBV5-6 combines with J gene TRBJ2-7; 8 positions match TRBD1. Trimming removed 6 bases from V and 2 bases from J; junction bases left unmatched: 7. The CDR3 covers 14 residues. Germline values: CDR1 SGHDT, CDR2 YYEEEE. The CDR3 region has the DNA TGTGCCAGCATCCAGACAGGGGCCCCCTACGAGCAGTACTTC. Protein: CASIQTGAPYEQYF.

This clonotype occurred a few times. The chain carries TRBV6-2 or TRBV6-3 and TRBJ2-7; a possible D gene is TRBD1 (6 bases). This CDR3 has 15 amino acids. Germline assignment: CDR1 MNHEY and CDR2 SVGEGT. V was pared by 2 bases and J by 2 bases, with 13 bases between. CDR3 sequence reads: CASSYVGGRPYEQYF. In nucleotides, the CDR3 is TGTGCCAGCAGTTACGTAGGGGGAAGACCCTACGAGCAGTACTTC.

This clonotype was detected many times. The chain joins TRBV6-1 to TRBJ2-7; D possibly matches TRBD1 or TRBD2 (5 bases each). The ends were cut back, 1 base at V and 5 bases at J, with 12 bases in the middle. The CDR3 sequence is 14 residues long. Germline V CDR1 and CDR2: MNHNS, SASEGT. Here the CDR3 DNA reads TGTGCCAGCAGTGAAGTTGCAGGGAGCCACGAGCAGTACTTC. This encodes CASSEVAGSHEQYF.

This clonotype was counted at least ten times. The chain joins TRBV20-1 to TRBJ1-1; TRBD1 matches at 7 bases. The CDR3 length is 13 residues. The germline CDR1 and CDR2 sequences are DFQATT and SNEGSKA (reference sequence). Trimming took 5 bases from V and 5 from J; bases not matched to a gene: 8. The CDR3: CSAGGQGGTEAFF. CDR3 DNA: TGCAGTGCTGGTGGGCAGGGGGGGACTGAAGCTTTCTTT.